Listed here are 25 T cell receptor beta chains from one sample, sequenced in a study of OX40 agonist ivuxolimab in advanced cancers. Assay: immunoSEQ multiplex PCR; the TCRdb copy retains only in-frame clones and omits some. The data contain around 78,000 clones, about 85% of them singletons. Sequencing used CD4+ or CD8+ T cells sorted from blood, obtained in a trial of the OX40 agonist ivuxolimab. The receptors shown here come from an adult with an advanced solid tumor such as melanoma, head and neck, liver or kidney cancer.

J is TRBJ1-1 and V is TRBV27; D unclear. The CDR3 consists of 13 residues. Per germline, CDR1 MNHEY and CDR2 SMNVEV (reference sequence). With 2 bases removed from V and 1 base from J, the gap between germline ends came to 5 bases. The CDR3 nucleotides read TGTGCCAGCAGTTTAAACAGGAACACTGAAGCTTTCTTT. It codes for CASSLNRNTEAFF.

As for this clone: One end of the junction varies from germline; a read error may be responsible. The chain has TRBV5-3 and TRBJ1-3; D is unclear. TRBV5-3 is filed as an ORF, its function uncertain. The CDR3 has 11 amino acids. In nucleotides, the CDR3 is TGTGCCAGCAGCTACCTGAACACCATATATTTT. This translates into CASSYLNTIYF.

The chain joins TRBV19 to TRBJ2-3; D call uncertain. The V end was cut by 6 bases, the J end by 1 base, with 5 bases between. CDR3 size: 12 residues. Germline V gene sequence: CDR1 LNHDA, CDR2 SQIVND (reference sequence). CDR3 protein: CASSSRTDTQYF. Here the CDR3 DNA reads TGTGCCAGTAGCTCACGCACAGATACGCAGTATTTT.

The chain carries TRBV29-1 and TRBJ1-1; D unresolved. V lost 4 bases and J 0 bases, leaving 9 bases between the germline ends. The CDR3 covers 13 residues. The germline V gene has CDR1 SQVTM and CDR2 ANQGSEA. DNA of the CDR3: TGCAGCGTTGCTTGGGATATGAACACTGAAGCTTTCTTT. Protein: CSVAWDMNTEAFF.

V and J are TRBV6-1 and TRBJ1-3; tentative D call: TRBD1 (5 bases). The V gene's germline CDR1 is MNHNS and CDR2 SASEGT. V was shortened by 4 bases and J by 0 bases, with 7 bases between the two germline ends. CDR3 size: 14 residues. The DNA of the CDR3 is TGTGCCAGCAGTGTTAGGGGCTCTGGAAACACCATATATTTT. Residues: CASSVRGSGNTIYF.

This clone was seen a single time. This chain joins TRBV6-1 and TRBJ2-3, with 9 bases identical to TRBD2. This CDR3 has 16 residues. The junction had 7 bases not matched to a gene; V was cut back by 4 bases and J by 2 bases. Germline V gene data show CDR1 as MNHNS and CDR2 as SASEGT. The CDR3 DNA follows: TGTGCCAGCAGTGCTCCCCTAGCGGGATTCACAGATACGCAGTATTTT. Translated: CASSAPLAGFTDTQYF.

The chain recombines TRBV5-1 with TRBJ2-2; 8 nucleotides match TRBD2. With 2 bases clipped from V and 2 bases from J, the junction kept 8 bases outside the gene matches. Germline-derived CDR1 and CDR2 are SGHRS and YFSETQ. The CDR3 covers 17 residues. CDR3 sequence (DNA): TGCGCCAGCAGCTTATCCGGGACTAGTCATAACACCGGGGAGCTGTTTTTT. It yields the protein CASSLSGTSHNTGELFF.

The chain is built from TRBV12-5 and TRBJ1-1; 7 bases fit TRBD1. This CDR3 is 13 amino acids long. Per germline, CDR1 LGHNT and CDR2 FRNRAP. With V trimmed by 1 base and J by 4 bases, 0 bases remained unmatched. The CDR3 reads CASGLEGATEAFF. CDR3 nucleotides: TGTGCTAGTGGTTTGGAGGGGGCCACTGAAGCTTTCTTT.

The V and J genes are TRBV19 and TRBJ2-3; 9 nucleotides agree with TRBD2. V shed 2 bases and J 6 bases; nucleotides not matched to a gene: 6. Germline-derived CDR1 and CDR2 are LNHDA and SQIVND (reference sequence). This CDR3 has 15 amino acids. The CDR3 loop is CASSIPSGNFDTQYF. CDR3 DNA: TGTGCCAGTAGTATACCTAGCGGGAATTTTGATACGCAGTATTTT.

The V gene is TRBV2, the J gene TRBJ1-2; D remains ambiguous. Germline V gives CDR1 SNHLY, CDR2 FYNNEI. Trimming stripped 5 bases from V and 7 bases from J, with 11 bases between. CDR3 length equals 12 residues. The CDR3 is CASSLSRGGYTF. CDR3 nucleotide sequence: TGTGCCAGCAGTTTGTCAAGAGGTGGCTACACCTTC.

In this sample, this clone turned up once. The gene calls are TRBV5-1 and TRBJ1-1; 7 positions match TRBD1. The germline V gene has CDR1 SGHRS and CDR2 YFSETQ. This CDR3 comprises 14 residues. Trimming at V came to 4 bases and at J to 1 base, leaving 4 bases not matched to a gene. CDR3 sequence: CASSRDSRNTEAFF. Here the CDR3 DNA reads TGCGCCAGCAGCAGGGACAGCCGGAACACTGAAGCTTTCTTT.

This sequence joins TRBV5-6 and TRBJ1-6; TRBD1 matches at 10 bases. CDR1 and CDR2 from the germline V gene are SGHDT and YYEEEE. The J segment lost 9 bases and the V segment lost 5 bases, leaving 11 bases of the junction unmatched. The CDR3 loop spans 16 amino acids. The CDR3 reads CASSLDRGDFGSPLHF. The CDR3 DNA follows: TGTGCCAGCAGTCTGGACAGGGGGGACTTCGGTTCACCCCTCCACTTT.

This clone is medium-sized within its sample. This rearrangement joins TRBV10-1 to TRBJ2-4; 9 bases line up with TRBD2. Trimming at V came to 2 bases and at J to 5 bases, leaving 4 bases not matched to a gene. Germline CDR1 is WNHNN and CDR2 is SYGVQD (reference sequence). The CDR3 is 15 residues long. The CDR3 loop reads CASSEHLAGENIQYF. The CDR3 nucleotides read TGCGCCAGCAGTGAGCATTTAGCGGGAGAAAACATTCAGTACTTC.

The chain employs TRBV7-6 and TRBJ1-4; D remains ambiguous. The CDR3 covers 14 residues. CDR1 is SGHVS, CDR2 FNYEAQ, per germline. The V end was cut by 0 bases, the J end by 8 bases, with 10 bases between. The CDR3, as DNA: TGTGCCAGCAGCTTAGCGGGAGGTCCCGAAAAACTGTTTTTT. Its translation is CASSLAGGPEKLFF. Together with reference TRBV7-6 and TRBJ1-4, the CDR3 gives the full variable domain: GAGVSQSPRYKVTKRGQDVALRCDPISGHVSLYWYRQALGQGPEFLTYFNYEAQQDKSGLPNDRFSAERPEGSISTLTIQRTEQRDSAMYRCASSLAGGPEKLFFGSGTQLSVL.

The chain is built from TRBV19 and TRBJ1-2, with a weak D call TRBD1 (6 bases). This CDR3 is built from 14 residues. The V and J ends lost 6 bases and 1 base respectively, with 12 bases between them. Germline-derived CDR1 and CDR2 are LNHDA and SQIVND (reference sequence). This CDR3 is CASSRGSYNYGYTF. CDR3 DNA: TGTGCCAGTAGCAGGGGCAGTTATAACTATGGCTACACCTTC.

The chain links TRBV18 to TRBJ2-5; D is undetermined. The CDR3 contains 14 residues. Germline values: CDR1 KGHSH, CDR2 LQKENI. Deletions cut 0 bases from V and 3 bases from J, with 8 bases between. As DNA, the CDR3 is TGTGCCAGCTCACCACCGGGCACTGAAGAGACCCAGTACTTC. Protein: CASSPPGTEETQYF.

The V call is TRBV6-5, the J call TRBJ2-1; D is possibly TRBD1 (6 bases). Germline V gene data show CDR1 as MNHEY and CDR2 as SVGAGI. The CDR3 runs to 15 residues. V lost 7 bases and J lost 0, with 13 bases in between. CDR3 region: CASNRQASSYNEQFF. The CDR3 DNA sequence: TGTGCCAGCAACAGACAGGCGAGCTCCTACAATGAGCAGTTCTTC.

This sequence joins TRBV7-3 and TRBJ1-2; D unresolved. This CDR3 is built from 13 residues. V was shortened by 1 base and J by 7 bases, with 10 bases between the two germline ends. Germline V gene data show CDR1 as SGHTA and CDR2 as FQGTGA. The DNA for the CDR3 is TGTGCCAGCAGCTTAATTGGGGTGGCTGGCTACACCTTC. Residues: CASSLIGVAGYTF.

The genes are TRBV5-1 and TRBJ2-7; unclear D gene. CDR3 length equals 12 residues. Germline V CDR1 and CDR2: SGHRS, YFSETQ. V dropped 6 bases and J dropped 3 bases, with 10 bases sitting between them. The CDR3 DNA reads as TGCGCCAGCAACCTTAACGACTACGAGCAGTACTTC. It translates to CASNLNDYEQYF.

This clone turned up a few times. This chain joins TRBV29-1 and TRBJ1-5; D perhaps matches TRBD1 (6 bases). The CDR3 runs to 13 residues. The germline V gene has CDR1 SQVTM and CDR2 ANQGSEA. V shed 4 bases and J shed 4 bases, with 11 bases lying between them. The CDR3 DNA sequence: TGCAGCGTTGCGGGGGGCGCGAATCAGCCCCAGCATTTT. It translates to CSVAGGANQPQHF.

V is TRBV5-4 and J is TRBJ1-2; D perhaps matches TRBD1 (5 bases). Looked up from germline, CDR1 is SGHNT and CDR2 is YYREEE (reference sequence). The CDR3 has 16 residues. V was shortened by 3 bases and J by 0 bases, with 15 bases between the two germline ends. The CDR3 DNA sequence: TGTGCCAGCAGCTCGGGGGGGAGCCGCACTAACTATGGCTACACCTTC. Encoded protein: CASSSGGSRTNYGYTF.

Concerning this clone itself: Other DNA sequences from this sample encode an identical CDR3 as well. The V and J genes are TRBV4-3 and TRBJ2-7; D unclear. Per germline, CDR1 LGHNA and CDR2 YSLEER. This CDR3 comprises 15 residues. V lost 1 base, J lost 0 bases, and 10 bases lay in between. The CDR3 loop is CASSQARTPSYEQYF. The CDR3, as DNA: TGCGCCAGCAGCCAAGCAAGGACGCCCTCCTACGAGCAGTACTTC.

The chain combines TRBV30 with TRBJ2-1; the D is unclear. Germline assignment: CDR1 GTSNPN and CDR2 SVGIG (reference sequence). V dropped 5 bases and J dropped 9 bases, with 14 bases sitting between them. The CDR3 is 12 amino acids. Here the CDR3 reads CAWALRAGEQFF. The DNA of the CDR3 is TGTGCCTGGGCCCTCCGGGCAGGTGAGCAGTTCTTC.

The chain couples TRBV11-2 to TRBJ2-1, with a possible D match to TRBD2 (6 bases). The V end was cut by 6 bases, the J end by 10 bases, with 13 bases between. The CDR3 length is 12 residues. CDR1 is SGHAT, CDR2 FQNNGV, per germline. CDR3 sequence (DNA): TGTGCCAGCAGGGGAGCGGGCGGGGAGCAGTTCTTC. It codes for CASRGAGGEQFF. Looking up the rest from reference TRBV11-2 and TRBJ2-1 gives the full variable domain: EAGVAQSPRYKIIEKRQSVAFWCNPISGHATLYWYQQILGQGPKLLIQFQNNGVVDDSQLPKDRFSAERLKGVDSTLKIQPAKLEDSAVYLCASRGAGGEQFFGPGTRLTVL.

The CDR3 DNA sequence: TGTGCCAGCAGTGAAGGGGTGACTAGCGGGGAGGGGGAGACCCAGTACTTC. It is translated as CASSEGVTSGEGETQYF. This chain uses TRBV6-1 with TRBJ2-5; TRBD2 matches 11 bases. The germline gives CDR1 MNHNS, CDR2 SASEGT. V gave up 1 base and J gave up 5 bases; unmatched junction bases: 9. CDR3 length equals 17 residues.